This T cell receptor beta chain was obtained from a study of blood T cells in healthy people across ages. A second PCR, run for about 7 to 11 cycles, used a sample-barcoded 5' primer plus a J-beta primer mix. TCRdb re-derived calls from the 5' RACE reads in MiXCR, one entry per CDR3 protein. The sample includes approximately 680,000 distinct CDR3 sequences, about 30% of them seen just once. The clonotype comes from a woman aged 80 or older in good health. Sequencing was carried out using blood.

This chain's CDR3 is CASGPGGNEQYF. The CDR3 DNA reads as TGCGCCAGCGGTCCGGGGGGGAATGAGCAGTACTTC. The chain links TRBV5-1 to TRBJ2-5, with 8 bases lining up with TRBD2. Per the germline V gene, CDR1 is SGHRS and CDR2 is YFSETQ. J gave up 11 bases and V 7 bases, and 10 bases lay outside the gene matches. The CDR3 length is 12 residues.